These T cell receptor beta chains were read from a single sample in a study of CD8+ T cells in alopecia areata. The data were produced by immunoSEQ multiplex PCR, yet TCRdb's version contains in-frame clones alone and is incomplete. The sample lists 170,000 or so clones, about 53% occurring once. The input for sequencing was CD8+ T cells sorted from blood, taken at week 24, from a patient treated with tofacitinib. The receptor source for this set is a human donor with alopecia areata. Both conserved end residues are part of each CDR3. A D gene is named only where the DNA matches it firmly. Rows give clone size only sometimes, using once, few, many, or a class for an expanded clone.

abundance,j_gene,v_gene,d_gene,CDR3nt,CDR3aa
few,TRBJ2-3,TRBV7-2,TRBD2,TGTGCCAGCAGCTTAGCGCTGGCGGGGGGCCTAGAGGATACGCAGTATTTT,CASSLALAGGLEDTQYF
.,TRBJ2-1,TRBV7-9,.,TGTGCCAGCAGCTTGAGTGGCGGCTCCTACAATGAGCAGTTCTTC,CASSLSGGSYNEQFF
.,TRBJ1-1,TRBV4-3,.,TGCGCCAGCAGCCAAGAAATGGGCCAGGGGCTTACTGAAGCTTTCTTT,CASSQEMGQGLTEAFF
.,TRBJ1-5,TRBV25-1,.,TGTGCCAGCGGGTCGAATCAGCCCCAGCATTTT,CASGSNQPQHF
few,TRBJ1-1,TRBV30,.,TGTGCCTGGAGGTCGAACACTGAAGCTTTCTTT,CAWRSNTEAFF
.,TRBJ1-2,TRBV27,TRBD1,TGTGCCAGCAGTTTTACACCGGACAGGATCGATGGCTACACCTTC,CASSFTPDRIDGYTF
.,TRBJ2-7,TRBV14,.,TGTGCCAGCAGCTGGGGACTTACATACGAGCAGTACTTC,CASSWGLTYEQYF
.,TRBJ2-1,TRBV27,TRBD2,TGTGCCAGCAGTTCTAGCGGGGGGACCTACAATGAGCAGTTCTTC,CASSSSGGTYNEQFF
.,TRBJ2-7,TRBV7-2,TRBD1,TGTGCCAGCAGCAGAACAGGGGAGATATACGAGCAGTACTTC,CASSRTGEIYEQYF
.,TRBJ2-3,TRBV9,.,TGTGCCAGCAGCTTAGGGAGCACAGATACGCAGTATTTT,CASSLGSTDTQYF
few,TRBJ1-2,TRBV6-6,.,TGTGCCAGCAGTCCCGCGGGCGGGGTTAACTATGGCTACACCTTC,CASSPAGGVNYGYTF
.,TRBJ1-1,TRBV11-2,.,TGTGCCAGCAGCCGCACTCCCGGTGGGTCGGACACTGAAGCTTTCTTT,CASSRTPGGSDTEAFF
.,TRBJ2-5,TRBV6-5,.,TGTGCCAGCAGCCCACGCCAGGGGACCCAAGAGACCCAGTACTTC,CASSPRQGTQETQYF
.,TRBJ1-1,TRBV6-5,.,TGTGCCAGCAGAGCGGGACATGAAGCTTTCTTT,CASRAGHEAFF
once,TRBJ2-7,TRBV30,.,TGTGCCTGGAGTGTAACGGGGGCCTACGAGCAGTACTTC,CAWSVTGAYEQYF
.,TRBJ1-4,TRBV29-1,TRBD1,TGCAGCGCTGGGACAGGGGATGAAAAACTGTTTTTT,CSAGTGDEKLFF
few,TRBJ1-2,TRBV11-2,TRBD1,TGTGCCAGCAGCTTAGATTTTCCAGGGGGCAGCTATGGCTACACCTTC,CASSLDFPGGSYGYTF
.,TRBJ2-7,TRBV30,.,TGTGCCTGGAGTGCCCACAGGGTGTCGGACGAGCAGTACTTC,CAWSAHRVSDEQYF
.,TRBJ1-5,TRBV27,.,TGTGCCAGCAGGGGGGACTCCGGGGGAGGTCAGCCCCAGCATTTT,CASRGDSGGGQPQHF
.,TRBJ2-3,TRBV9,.,TGTGCCAGCAGCGCAGCGAGGGGGATAACAGATACGCAGTATTTT,CASSAARGITDTQYF
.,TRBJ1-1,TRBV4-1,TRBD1,TGCGCCAGCAGCCATGTACAGGGGGCGAATGAAGCTTTCTTT,CASSHVQGANEAFF
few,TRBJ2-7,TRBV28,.,TGTGCCAGCAGTTTGGAGACAGACTACGAGCAGTACTTC,CASSLETDYEQYF
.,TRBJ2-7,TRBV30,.,TGTGCCTGGAGTGTGGGGCAGGGGCCCTCCTACGAGCAGTACTTC,CAWSVGQGPSYEQYF
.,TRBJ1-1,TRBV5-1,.,TGCGCCAGCAGGTTGCGGATAAACACTGAAGCTTTCTTT,CASRLRINTEAFF
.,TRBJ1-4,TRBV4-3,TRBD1,TGCGCCAGCAGCCATGACAGGGTAGGCCTGTTTTTT,CASSHDRVGLFF
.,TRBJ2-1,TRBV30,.,TGTGCCTGGAGAACCTCGTCCTACAATGAGCAGTTCTTC,CAWRTSSYNEQFF
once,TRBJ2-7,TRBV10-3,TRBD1,TGTGCCATCAATTCAGGACAGGGTGTGGTCTATACGGGCGAGCAGTACTTC,CAINSGQGVVYTGEQYF
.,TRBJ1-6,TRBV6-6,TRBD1,TGTGCCAGCAGTTACTCGAGTTGGACAGGGGACGCGCCCCTCCACTTT,CASSYSSWTGDAPLHF
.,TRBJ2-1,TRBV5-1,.,TGCGCCAGCAGCTTGGACAGTTCCTACAATGAGCAGTTCTTC,CASSLDSSYNEQFF
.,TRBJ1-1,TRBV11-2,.,TGTGCCAGCAGCCTGTCCCGGACGAACCCCTTCACTGAAGCTTTCTTT,CASSLSRTNPFTEAFF
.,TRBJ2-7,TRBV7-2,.,TGTGCCAGCAGCCCGGGCGGGGTCGAGCAGTACTTC,CASSPGGVEQYF
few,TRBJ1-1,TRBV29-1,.,TGCAGCGTTGAAGCTGGGACGGGGAACACTGAAGCTTTCTTT,CSVEAGTGNTEAFF
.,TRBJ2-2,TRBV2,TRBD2,TGTGCCAGCATCGGGGGGGCGAGCACCGGGGAGCTGTTTTTT,CASIGGASTGELFF
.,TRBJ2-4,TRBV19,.,TGTGCCAGTAGTATGACCGGAGGGAACATTCAGTACTTC,CASSMTGGNIQYF
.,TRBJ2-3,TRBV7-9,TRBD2,TGTGCCAGCAGCCTCGGGACTAGCGAGAGCACAGATACGCAGTATTTT,CASSLGTSESTDTQYF
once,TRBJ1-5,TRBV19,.,TGTGCCAGTATCCCCAAAGGCGGGAGCTTGAATCAGCCCCAGCATTTT,CASIPKGGSLNQPQHF
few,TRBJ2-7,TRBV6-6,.,TGTGCCAGCAGTTATTACCTCGAAGACGAGCAGTACTTC,CASSYYLEDEQYF
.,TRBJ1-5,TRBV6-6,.,TGTGCCAGCAGTTCCTCTCTAGGTCAGCCCCAGCATTTT,CASSSSLGQPQHF
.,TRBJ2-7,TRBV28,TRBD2,TGTGCCTGGGGGGGAACAGAGTTTACCTACGAGCAGTACTTC,CAWGGTEFTYEQYF
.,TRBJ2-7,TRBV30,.,TGTGCCTGGACCTTCGGGTCAGGGGTCGGCTACGAGCAGTACTTC,CAWTFGSGVGYEQYF
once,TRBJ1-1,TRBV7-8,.,TGTGCCAGCGCCCTTAGGAACACTGAAGCTTTCTTT,CASALRNTEAFF
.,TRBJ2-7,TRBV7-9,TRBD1,TGTGCCAGCAGCTCCACGGACAGGGGCTACGAGCAGTACTTC,CASSSTDRGYEQYF
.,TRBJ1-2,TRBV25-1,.,TGTGCCAGCAGTGACGTCAGGGCCCCCGTAGCCAACACCTTC,CASSDVRAPVANTF
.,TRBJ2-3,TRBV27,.,TGTGCCAGCAGTTTCGACAAGCCGGCTCGTACGCAGTATTTT,CASSFDKPARTQYF
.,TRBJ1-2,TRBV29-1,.,TGCAGCGTTGTTGCAACAGGGCCCAACTATGGCTACACCTTC,CSVVATGPNYGYTF
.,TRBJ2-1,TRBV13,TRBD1,TGTGCCAGCAGCAAAAGGGGGCCCAACAATGAGCAGTTCTTC,CASSKRGPNNEQFF
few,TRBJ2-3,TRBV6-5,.,TGTGCCGCCCAGACGGGCGAAGTGGAGTATTTT,CAAQTGEVEYF
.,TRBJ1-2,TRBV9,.,TGTGCCAGCAGCGTGACTCGGGGGATAATAACCTTC,CASSVTRGIITF
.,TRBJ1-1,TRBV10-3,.,TGTGCCATCAGTGAGCCGGGGACGTTCAATGAAGCTTTCTTT,CAISEPGTFNEAFF
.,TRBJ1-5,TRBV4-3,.,TGCGCCAGCAGCCAAGATATGGGGGATCAGCCCCAGCATTTT,CASSQDMGDQPQHF
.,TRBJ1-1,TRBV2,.,TGTGCCAACCTTAAGACGGGACCCCTAGACACTGAAGCTTTCTTT,CANLKTGPLDTEAFF
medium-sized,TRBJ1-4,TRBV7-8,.,TGTGCCAGCAGCTTAGAAGGTGCCACTAATGAAAAACTGTTTTTT,CASSLEGATNEKLFF
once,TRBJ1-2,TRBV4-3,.,TGCGCCAGCAGCCAAGATCTGGGGGCGCTGAGCTACACCTTC,CASSQDLGALSYTF